This T cell receptor (beta chain) was found in a study of blood T cells in healthy people across ages. This clonotype was seen more than once but under ten times. Germline-derived CDR1 and CDR2 are MNHNS and SASEGT. The CDR3 consists of 13 residues. Trimming left V 4 bases short and J 2 bases short, with 8 bases between. The donors, healthy Caucasians from Russia, were aged about 6 to 95. Isolated per sample were at least 6.5 million PBMCs. Primers used in a second PCR of about 7 to 12 cycles were a sample-barcoded 5' primer and a J-beta primer mix. Carrying 12 random nucleotides, a template-switch adaptor labeled each individual cDNA molecule. TCRdb analysed the 5' RACE reads with MiXCR anew, one entry per CDR3 protein. Counted here are 1.5 million to 2 million distinct CDR3 sequences, about 50% occurring once; the ten biggest clones make up 2.1%.

The J gene is TRBJ2-5, the V gene TRBV6-1, with unresolved D. Sequencing was done on a sample of blood. This TCR came from a woman in her thirties or forties in good health. The CDR3 bases are TGTGCCAGCAGTGGGCTTACACAAGAGACCCAGTACTTC. Translating it yields CASSGLTQETQYF.